Listed below are T cell receptor beta chains from one sample, sequenced in a study of response to subunit inactivated influenza vaccine. TCRdb re-analysed the RT-PCR reads in MiXCR, keeping a single row per CDR3 protein. The table includes about 170,000 distinct CDR3 sequences, approximately 12% detected once. This same sample was also taken into another study, of T cells expressing NK-cell markers.

This material consisted of CD8+ T cells sorted from PBMCs, taken less than 13 days after vaccination. All receptors come from a man between 45 and 60 years old who received an inactivated influenza vaccine. Each CDR3 is given with its conserved first and last residue. D genes are given only for firm matches. Rows may omit the clone size; those that give it use once, few, many or a size class.

size: few; J: TRBJ1-2; V: TRBV9; D: TRBD1; CDR3: CASSDRTGAILNYGYTF; DNA: TGTGCCAGCAGCGACAGAACAGGGGCGATTCTTAACTATGGCTACACCTTC
size: -; J: TRBJ2-5; V: TRBV6-1; D: TRBD1; CDR3: CASSEGWGRGLQETQYF; DNA: TGTGCCAGCAGTGAAGGATGGGGCAGGGGGCTGCAAGAGACCCAGTACTTC
size: -; J: TRBJ2-1; V: TRBV7-9; D: -; CDR3: CATHGPYNEQFF; DNA: TGTGCCACACATGGCCCATACAATGAGCAGTTCTTC
size: few; J: TRBJ1-1; V: TRBV4-3; D: -; CDR3: CASSENVGAGTEAFF; DNA: TGCGCCAGCAGCGAAAACGTAGGGGCAGGCACTGAAGCTTTCTTT
size: -; J: TRBJ1-3; V: TRBV20-1; D: -; CDR3: CSARVPGDGNTIYF; DNA: TGCAGTGCTAGAGTTCCCGGGGATGGAAACACCATATATTTT
size: -; J: TRBJ2-1; V: TRBV20-1; D: -; CDR3: CSARSLLGYNEQFF; DNA: TGCAGTGCTAGATCTCTCCTCGGTTACAATGAGCAGTTCTTC
size: -; J: TRBJ2-1; V: TRBV28; D: TRBD2; CDR3: CASSPPPGTSSVQIYNEQFF; DNA: TGTGCCAGCAGTCCGCCCCCCGGGACTAGCTCCGTTCAGATTTACAATGAGCAGTTCTTC
size: -; J: TRBJ1-6; V: TRBV6-2/TRBV6-3; D: -; CDR3: CASSTVYNSPLHF; DNA: TGTGCCAGCAGCACCGTTTATAATTCACCCCTCCACTTT
size: few; J: TRBJ1-3; V: TRBV9; D: TRBD1; CDR3: CASSVDGQDSGNTIYF; DNA: TGTGCCAGCAGCGTAGACGGACAGGACTCTGGAAACACCATATATTTT
size: -; J: TRBJ2-5; V: TRBV7-2; D: -; CDR3: CASSSSRETQYF; DNA: TGTGCCAGCAGCTCCTCCCGGGAGACCCAGTACTTC
size: few; J: TRBJ2-1; V: TRBV7-9; D: TRBD2; CDR3: CASSLGGGSYNEQFF; DNA: TGTGCCAGCAGCTTAGGCGGGGGGAGCTACAATGAGCAGTTCTTC
size: -; J: TRBJ2-7; V: TRBV7-9; D: -; CDR3: CASSLVLGPNEQYF; DNA: TGTGCCAGCAGCTTAGTCTTAGGGCCTAACGAGCAGTACTTC
size: many; J: TRBJ2-1; V: TRBV6-1; D: -; CDR3: CATSGGGGDNEQFF; DNA: TGTGCCACCTCCGGTGGAGGGGGGGACAATGAGCAGTTCTTC
size: -; J: TRBJ2-1; V: TRBV9; D: TRBD2; CDR3: CASSPTGSGSLNPYNEQFF; DNA: TGTGCCAGCAGCCCTACTGGTAGCGGGAGTCTCAACCCCTACAATGAGCAGTTCTTC
size: few; J: TRBJ2-5; V: TRBV6-2/TRBV6-3; D: TRBD1; CDR3: CASSYSDRAQETQYF; DNA: TGTGCCAGCAGTTACTCTGACAGGGCCCAAGAGACCCAGTACTTC
size: -; J: TRBJ2-3; V: TRBV7-8; D: TRBD2; CDR3: CASSLAGLAGWNTDTQYF; DNA: TGTGCCAGCAGCTTAGCGGGGCTAGCGGGATGGAATACAGATACGCAGTATTTT
size: -; J: TRBJ2-7; V: TRBV7-2; D: -; CDR3: CASSLAEEGEQYF; DNA: TGTGCCAGCAGCTTAGCGGAAGAGGGCGAGCAGTACTTC
size: few; J: TRBJ2-7; V: TRBV6-2/TRBV6-3; D: -; CDR3: CASSYPDPRHEQYF; DNA: TGTGCCAGCAGTTACCCTGACCCCAGGCACGAGCAGTACTTC
size: few; J: TRBJ1-2; V: TRBV6-5; D: TRBD1; CDR3: CASSYSDRGLVTYGYTF; DNA: TGTGCCAGCAGTTACTCGGACAGGGGGCTTGTCACGTATGGCTACACCTTC
size: -; J: TRBJ2-3; V: TRBV12-3/TRBV12-4; D: TRBD2; CDR3: CASSIGLAGTTDTQYF; DNA: TGTGCCAGCAGTATCGGACTAGCGGGTACAACAGATACGCAGTATTTT
size: -; J: TRBJ2-2; V: TRBV18; D: TRBD1; CDR3: CASSTSTGGPTGELFF; DNA: TGTGCCAGCTCAACCTCGACAGGGGGCCCCACCGGGGAGCTGTTTTTT
size: few; J: TRBJ2-1; V: TRBV5-1; D: TRBD1; CDR3: CASRLLTGQGYNEQFF; DNA: TGCGCCAGCAGGCTTCTAACGGGACAGGGCTACAATGAGCAGTTCTTC
size: -; J: TRBJ2-1; V: TRBV12-3/TRBV12-4; D: -; CDR3: CASSLVVTKDNEQFF; DNA: TGTGCCAGCAGTTTAGTCGTGACTAAGGACAATGAGCAGTTCTTC
size: -; J: TRBJ2-3; V: TRBV12-3/TRBV12-4; D: TRBD2; CDR3: CASSFSGLAVTDTQYF; DNA: TGTGCCAGCAGTTTCAGTGGACTAGCGGTCACAGATACGCAGTATTTT
size: -; J: TRBJ1-2; V: TRBV11-2; D: -; CDR3: CASSRPTGSPYGYTF; DNA: TGTGCCAGCAGCCGTCCAACCGGGTCCCCCTATGGCTACACCTTC
size: few; J: TRBJ2-7; V: TRBV12-3/TRBV12-4; D: TRBD2; CDR3: CASGTSGSYEQYF; DNA: TGTGCCTCCGGGACTAGCGGATCCTACGAGCAGTACTTC
size: many; J: TRBJ2-1; V: TRBV28; D: -; CDR3: CATQLRANNEQFF; DNA: TGTGCCACCCAATTGCGGGCCAACAATGAGCAGTTCTTC
size: -; J: TRBJ1-2; V: TRBV6-2/TRBV6-3; D: TRBD1; CDR3: CASKPGQGIFGYTF; DNA: TGTGCCAGCAAGCCGGGACAGGGTATCTTCGGCTACACCTTC
size: -; J: TRBJ1-2; V: TRBV10-3; D: -; CDR3: CAISEVREGGYGYTF; DNA: TGTGCCATCAGTGAAGTCAGGGAAGGGGGCTATGGCTACACCTTC
size: few; J: TRBJ2-6; V: TRBV6-1; D: -; CDR3: CASTLTHWTPVSGANVLTF; DNA: TGTGCCAGCACCCTTACTCATTGGACACCGGTCTCTGGGGCCAACGTCCTGACTTTC
size: -; J: TRBJ2-1; V: TRBV5-1; D: -; CDR3: CASSLGIQGRNEQFF; DNA: TGCGCCAGCAGCTTGGGCATCCAGGGGAGGAATGAGCAGTTCTTC
size: -; J: TRBJ2-6; V: TRBV27; D: -; CDR3: CASSFIGGRFLSVLTF; DNA: TGTGCCAGCAGTTTCATAGGGGGAAGGTTCCTGAGCGTCCTGACTTTC
size: -; J: TRBJ2-5; V: TRBV30; D: -; CDR3: CAWSVLPTQETQYF; DNA: TGTGCCTGGAGTGTACTTCCAACTCAAGAGACCCAGTACTTC
size: -; J: TRBJ2-2; V: TRBV7-9; D: -; CDR3: CASSLDPGELFF; DNA: TGTGCCAGCAGCCTGGACCCCGGGGAGCTGTTTTTT
size: few; J: TRBJ2-1; V: TRBV7-2; D: -; CDR3: CASSLSGFRSSYNEQFF; DNA: TGTGCCAGCAGCTTGAGCGGTTTCCGGAGCTCCTACAATGAGCAGTTCTTC
size: many; J: TRBJ2-1; V: TRBV11-2; D: TRBD1; CDR3: CASSQRDRGTYNEQFF; DNA: TGTGCCAGCAGCCAGAGGGACAGGGGAACATACAATGAGCAGTTCTTC
size: many; J: TRBJ1-1; V: TRBV9; D: -; CDR3: CASSAPPTTEAFF; DNA: TGTGCCAGCAGCGCCCCCCCAACCACTGAAGCTTTCTTT
size: few; J: TRBJ2-7; V: TRBV7-9; D: -; CDR3: CASSTSGQPPYEQYF; DNA: TGTGCCAGCAGCACCAGTGGACAGCCACCCTACGAGCAGTACTTC
size: -; J: TRBJ2-7; V: TRBV4-3; D: TRBD1; CDR3: CASSLGTASTYEQYF; DNA: TGCGCCAGCAGCCTTGGGACAGCTTCTACCTACGAGCAGTACTTC
size: many; J: TRBJ2-1; V: TRBV12-3/TRBV12-4; D: TRBD2; CDR3: CASSSRLASIYNEQFF; DNA: TGTGCCAGCAGTTCAAGACTAGCTTCCATCTACAATGAGCAGTTCTTC
size: few; J: TRBJ2-7; V: TRBV6-5; D: TRBD2; CDR3: CASSYSTSGAWYEQYF; DNA: TGTGCCAGCAGTTACTCGACTAGCGGAGCTTGGTACGAGCAGTACTTC
size: -; J: TRBJ2-3; V: TRBV20-1; D: -; CDR3: CSAPGTLRTDTQYF; DNA: TGCAGTGCCCCCGGGACCCTGAGAACAGATACGCAGTATTTT
size: -; J: TRBJ2-5; V: TRBV6-5; D: -; CDR3: CASSYSTAGPAETQYF; DNA: TGTGCCAGCAGTTACTCGACGGCGGGACCCGCAGAGACCCAGTACTTC
size: -; J: TRBJ2-1; V: TRBV5-1; D: TRBD1; CDR3: CASSWVTGDNEQFF; DNA: TGCGCCAGCAGCTGGGTGACAGGGGACAATGAGCAGTTCTTC
size: many; J: TRBJ2-3; V: TRBV11-2; D: -; CDR3: CASSLARGDTQYF; DNA: TGTGCCAGCAGCTTGGCCCGGGGAGATACGCAGTATTTT
size: -; J: TRBJ2-1; V: TRBV7-9; D: -; CDR3: CASSPNSPGAHWNEQFF; DNA: TGTGCCAGCAGCCCAAATAGCCCGGGGGCCCATTGGAATGAGCAGTTCTTC
size: few; J: TRBJ2-1; V: TRBV9; D: TRBD1; CDR3: CASSVVDRGEAYNEQFF; DNA: TGTGCCAGCAGCGTAGTGGACAGGGGTGAGGCCTACAATGAGCAGTTCTTC
size: -; J: TRBJ2-3; V: TRBV7-6; D: -; CDR3: CASSLAGELTDTQYF; DNA: TGTGCCAGCAGCTTAGCGGGGGAGCTCACAGATACGCAGTATTTT
size: many; J: TRBJ2-7; V: TRBV12-3/TRBV12-4; D: TRBD1; CDR3: CASSGTGTYEQYF; DNA: TGTGCCAGCAGTGGGACAGGGACGTACGAGCAGTACTTC
size: many; J: TRBJ1-2; V: TRBV12-3/TRBV12-4; D: TRBD1; CDR3: CASSFWDSYNYGYTF; DNA: TGTGCCAGCAGTTTTTGGGACAGCTATAACTATGGCTACACCTTC
size: few; J: TRBJ1-4; V: TRBV7-9; D: -; CDR3: CASSFRQTNEKLFF; DNA: TGTGCCAGCAGCTTTCGGCAAACTAATGAAAAACTGTTTTTT
size: -; J: TRBJ2-5; V: TRBV6-6; D: -; CDR3: CASNSAWGTQYF; DNA: TGTGCCAGCAACTCTGCGTGGGGGACCCAGTACTTC
size: -; J: TRBJ2-7; V: TRBV11-3; D: -; CDR3: CASSLGRGPGYEQYF; DNA: TGTGCCAGCAGCTTAGGGAGGGGGCCGGGCTACGAGCAGTACTTC
size: -; J: TRBJ2-3; V: TRBV6-2/TRBV6-3; D: TRBD2; CDR3: CASSPGTGAGLAVSTDTQYF; DNA: TGTGCCAGCAGTCCAGGGACAGGTGCCGGACTAGCGGTGAGCACAGATACGCAGTATTTT
size: many; J: TRBJ2-7; V: TRBV10-3; D: TRBD2; CDR3: CAIRVAGVNEQYF; DNA: TGTGCCATCAGGGTAGCGGGAGTAAACGAGCAGTACTTC